These 9 T cell receptor beta chains were sequenced from one sample in a study of blood T cell repertoires in COVID-19. Profiled with immunoSEQ multiplex PCR; TCRdb holds only in-frame clones, not every one. Of more than 140,000 clones listed, more than 65% are singletons. The sequenced sample was peripheral blood. These receptors all come from a woman aged 45-60 years in a cohort sampled during active or convalescent COVID-19.

This clone was seen only once. The chain carries TRBV2 and TRBJ1-2, with D unclear. The V end lost 2 bases, the J end lost 1 base, and 17 bases lay between the germline ends. Germline loops: CDR1 SNHLY, CDR2 FYNNEI. This CDR3 is 17 amino acids long. This chain's CDR3 is CASSEYEAAAFNYGYTF. The CDR3 bases are TGTGCCAGCAGTGAATACGAGGCAGCTGCCTTTAACTATGGCTACACCTTC.

V gene TRBV19 combines with J gene TRBJ2-7; 8 bases line up with TRBD2. The V gene's germline CDR1 is LNHDA and CDR2 SQIVND (reference sequence). This CDR3 has 14 residues. V shed 3 bases and J 7 bases; nucleotides not matched to a gene: 8. In DNA form, the CDR3 reads TGTGCCAGTAGTATTGGGCGGGGGGCTTTTGAGCAGTACTTC. Translating gives CASSIGRGAFEQYF.

The genes are TRBV5-4 and TRBJ2-2, with 7 bases matching TRBD2. J was trimmed by 5 bases and V by 5 bases; bases with no gene match: 12. From germline, CDR1 is SGHNT and CDR2 YYREEE (reference sequence). The CDR3 totals 16 residues. The chain's CDR3 is CASRNPGGGSTGELFF. CDR3 nucleotide sequence: TGTGCCAGCAGAAACCCTGGCGGGGGTTCAACCGGGGAGCTGTTTTTT.

This clone was counted once. The genes are TRBV12-3 or TRBV12-4 and TRBJ1-3; D is unresolved. The CDR3 is 11 amino acids. V was clipped by 1 base and J by 9 bases, with 4 bases between them. The CDR3 DNA sequence: TGTGCCAGCAGTTTAGTCGGCACCATATATTTT. Translating gives CASSLVGTIYF.

The chain couples TRBV4-1 to TRBJ1-2; D gene unclear. The V gene's germline CDR1 is MGHRA and CDR2 YSYEKL. The CDR3 has 12 residues. Trimming shortened V by 6 bases and J by 4 bases, and 9 bases separated the two germline ends. The DNA for the CDR3 is TGCGCCAGCAGGGAGATTCCCTATGGCTACACCTTC. It specifies CASREIPYGYTF.

The chain couples TRBV11-2 to TRBJ1-4, with 7 bases matching TRBD1. The CDR3 runs 14 residues. The V segment lost 8 bases and the J segment 8 bases; nucleotides outside the gene matches: 11. CDR1 and CDR2 from the germline V gene are SGHAT and FQNNGV. CDR3 in DNA: TGTGCCAGCGATCGAGGGGGCGCGCAGGAAAAACTGTTTTTT. It yields the protein CASDRGGAQEKLFF. The entire variable domain, with the rest obtained from reference TRBV11-2 and TRBJ1-4, is as follows: EAGVAQSPRYKIIEKRQSVAFWCNPISGHATLYWYQQILGQGPKLLIQFQNNGVVDDSQLPKDRFSAERLKGVDSTLKIQPAKLEDSAVYLCASDRGGAQEKLFFGSGTQLSVL.

The genes are TRBV5-1 and TRBJ1-2, with TRBD1 matching 9 bases. The germline V gene encodes CDR1 SGHRS and CDR2 YFSETQ. Trimming cost V 3 bases and J 5 bases; bases outside gene matches: 8. CDR3 size: 15 residues. CDR3 sequence reads: CASSSSGQGEYGYTF. The CDR3 nucleotides read TGCGCCAGCAGCTCCTCGGGACAGGGAGAATATGGCTACACCTTC.

This chain links TRBV7-3 with TRBJ2-7; TRBD1 matches at 11 bases. The junction had 6 bases not matched to a gene; V was cut back by 5 bases and J by 3 bases. The CDR3 loop spans 15 amino acids. CDR1 and CDR2 (germline): SGHTA, FQGTGA. The CDR3: CASSRDRGVHYEQYF. CDR3 in DNA: TGTGCCAGCAGCCGGGACAGGGGGGTCCACTACGAGCAGTACTTC. The variable domain in full, completed from reference TRBV7-3 and TRBJ2-7, reads GAGVSQTPSNKVTEKGKYVELRCDPISGHTALYWYRQSLGQGPEFLIYFQGTGAADDSGLPNDRFFAVRPEGSVSTLKIQRTERGDSAVYLCASSRDRGVHYEQYFGPGTRLTVT.

The rearrangement links TRBV7-8 to TRBJ1-5, with TRBD1 matching 9 bases. Trimming at V came to 5 bases and at J to 5 bases, leaving 1 base not matched to a gene. Germline CDR1 SGHVS, CDR2 FQNEAQ. The length of the CDR3 is 13 residues. CDR3: CASSRTGDQPQHF. The CDR3 DNA sequence: TGTGCCAGCAGCCGGACAGGGGATCAGCCCCAGCATTTT.